This T cell receptor (beta chain) comes out of a study of metastatic and nonmetastatic thyroid tumors. This CDR3 contains 19 residues. Treatment of any kind had been given to no patient before thyroid surgery. This clone has at least ten counts. TCRdb recomputed clones from the PCR reads via MiXCR. The sample yields 64,000 or so clones, 16% seen once. The sequencing sample was made of blood. This sequence was found in a male donor with papillary thyroid cancer or a benign thyroid nodule (not recorded which). Some clones in this sample may be carry-over from other donors' samples. The gene calls are TRBV21-1 and TRBJ2-6; TRBD1 was called by the table and not checked on the DNA. TRBV21-1 is recorded as a pseudogene. The CDR3 DNA sequence: TGTGCCAGCAGCACCCGTTCCGGGACAGGGGTCTTTGGGGCCAACGTCCTGACTTTC. Translating gives CASSTRSGTGVFGANVLTF.